This passage covers 22 T cell receptor beta chains from one sample sequenced in a study of T-cell reconstitution after alpha-beta-depleted transplantation in children. During its preparation, the TCRbeta library received unique molecular identifiers. TCRdb re-derived calls from the PCR reads in MiXCR, one entry per CDR3 protein. The table has 900,000 or so distinct CDR3 sequences, roughly 16% seen once. The specimen comprised PBMCs, mostly from graft donor cells, sampled 360 days after TCRalphabeta/CD19-depleted stem cell transplant. Receptors were obtained from a male patient younger than 18 who had a stem cell transplant for acute lymphoblastic leukemia, so the T cells may come from the graft donor.

This clonotype was detected a few times. The chain recombines TRBV5-1 with TRBJ2-2; 14 bases map to TRBD2. V was clipped by 3 bases and J by 4 bases; unmatched bases: 5. The germline CDR1 and CDR2 sequences are SGHRS and YFSETQ. CDR3 length equals 17 residues. The CDR3 DNA is TGCGCCAGCAGCTGGCCCGGACTAGCGGGAGGCACCGGGGAGCTGTTTTTT. It yields the protein CASSWPGLAGGTGELFF.

Ten or more counts support this clonotype. As DNA, the CDR3 is TGTGCCAGCAGTTTGGCACAGGCGAACACCGGGGAGCTGTTTTTT. This sequence encodes CASSLAQANTGELFF. The rearrangement joins TRBV12-3 or TRBV12-4 to TRBJ2-2, with TRBD1 as a possible D gene (5 bases). The CDR3 loop spans 15 amino acids. The V end was cut by 3 bases, the J end by 0 bases, with 8 bases between.

This clonotype was counted only a few times. This sequence joins TRBV4-1 and TRBJ2-2; no clear D. V lost 4 bases and J 1 base, leaving 10 bases between the germline ends. CDR3 length: 15 amino acids. Germline V gene data show CDR1 as MGHRA and CDR2 as YSYEKL. The CDR3 sequence is CASSPLSQNTGELFF. As DNA, the CDR3 is TGCGCCAGCAGCCCCCTCTCGCAGAACACCGGGGAGCTGTTTTTT.

This clonotype was seen only a few times. The chain recombines TRBV12-3 or TRBV12-4 with TRBJ2-5; TRBD1 or TRBD2 may be the D gene (5 bases each). V was pared by 5 bases and J by 2 bases, with 24 bases between. This CDR3 spans 18 amino acids. The DNA of the CDR3 is TGTGCCAGCAGTCCTTACCCCGGGGCCCAGGGTGGGCAAGAGACCCAGTACTTC. This gives the protein CASSPYPGAQGGQETQYF.

This clonotype was counted many times. The chain links TRBV24-1 to TRBJ2-3; perhaps TRBD1 as D (6 bases). CDR3 size: 17 residues. Per germline, CDR1 KGHDR and CDR2 SFDVKD. V lost 3 bases to trimming and J lost 3 bases, with 18 bases between them. The CDR3 loop is CATSDTRQETGTDTQYF. DNA of the CDR3: TGTGCCACCAGTGATACTCGACAGGAAACTGGAACAGATACGCAGTATTTT.

This clonotype was seen a handful of times. The chain combines TRBV7-8 with TRBJ2-3; TRBD2 agrees at 7 bases. CDR3 length: 14 residues. The V segment lost 8 bases and the J segment 1 base; nucleotides outside the gene matches: 6. Germline assignment: CDR1 SGHVS and CDR2 FQNEAQ. CDR3 loop: CASRRLARTDTQYF. The CDR3 bases are TGTGCCAGCCGCCGACTAGCTCGCACAGATACGCAGTATTTT.

This clonotype has more than one count but fewer than ten. This rearrangement joins TRBV7-2 to TRBJ2-6; D gene uncertain. V lost 5 bases to trimming and J lost 0 bases, with 11 bases between them. The CDR3 length is 16 residues. Germline assignment: CDR1 SGHTA and CDR2 FQGNSA. The CDR3 DNA is TGTGCCAGCAGCCTACGGCCTAGCTCTGGGGCCAACGTCCTGACTTTC. Its protein product is CASSLRPSSGANVLTF.

This clonotype was detected only a few times. The chain joins TRBV5-1 to TRBJ2-7; D ambiguous. Germline values: CDR1 SGHRS, CDR2 YFSETQ. V dropped 0 bases and J dropped 2 bases, with 6 bases sitting between them. CDR3 size: 13 residues. The DNA of the CDR3 is TGCGCCAGCAGCTTGGAGGTAGCCTACGAGCAGTACTTC. Amino acid sequence: CASSLEVAYEQYF.

The gene calls are TRBV12-3 or TRBV12-4 and TRBJ1-2; D ambiguous. Trimming shortened V by 1 base and J by 4 bases, and 13 bases separated the two germline ends. The CDR3 runs 15 residues. The CDR3 bases are TGTGCCAGCAGTTTAGAAGTGGGGTTACGCTATGGCTACACCTTC. This codes for CASSLEVGLRYGYTF.

A word on this clonotype: The final CDR3 position lacks the conserved phenylalanine or tryptophan, pointing to a likely read error. This chain links TRBV18 with TRBJ1-4; D gene uncertain. The germline V gene encodes CDR1 KGHSH and CDR2 LQKENI. V lost 2 bases to trimming and J lost 7 bases, with 8 bases between them. The CDR3 runs to 13 residues. The CDR3 spells CASSPRGGEKLFC. The CDR3 DNA reads TGTGCCAGCTCACCAAGAGGAGGTGAAAAACTGTTTTGT.

This sequence joins TRBV7-6 and TRBJ2-5, with D tentatively TRBD1 (6 bases). This CDR3 comprises 15 residues. Germline CDR1 and CDR2: SGHVS and FNYEAQ. The V gene lost 4 bases and the J gene lost 1 base, with 13 bases spanning the gap. The CDR3 DNA is TGTGCCAGCAGCTCACCAGGGGCGGCCCAAGAGACCCAGTACTTC. Its protein product is CASSSPGAAQETQYF.

The table lists this clonotype with a few counts. The chain couples TRBV6-1 to TRBJ2-5, with a weak D call TRBD2 (5 bases). Germline V gene lookup returns CDR1 MNHNS and CDR2 SASEGT. Between the trimmed V and J ends, which lost 1 base and 5 bases, there was a span of 11 bases. The length of the CDR3 is 14 residues. Written as DNA, the CDR3 is TGTGCCAGCAGTGAAGGGCGCCGCGGGGAGACCCAGTACTTC. Translating it yields CASSEGRRGETQYF.

The chain's CDR3 is CASSERLASIANTQYF. The CDR3 bases are TGTGCCAGCAGTGAGAGACTAGCGTCAATCGCAAATACGCAGTATTTT. V and J are TRBV2 and TRBJ2-3; 8 bases match TRBD2. The length of the CDR3 is 16 residues. V gave up 3 bases and J gave up 7 bases; unmatched junction bases: 12. The germline gives CDR1 SNHLY, CDR2 FYNNEI. The full variable domain, its missing parts supplied by reference TRBV2 and TRBJ2-3, is EPEVTQTPSHQVTQMGQEVILRCVPISNHLYFYWYRQILGQKVEFLVSFYNNEISEKSEIFDDQFSVERPDGSNFTLKIRSTKLEDSAMYFCASSERLASIANTQYFGPGTRLTVL.

This clonotype was recorded a few times. The rearrangement joins TRBV27 to TRBJ2-5; TRBD2 matches at 7 bases. V trimming: 1 base; J trimming: 3 bases; junction bases outside the gene matches: 11. The CDR3 sequence is 17 residues long. Germline CDR1 and CDR2: MNHEY and SMNVEV (reference sequence). CDR3 region: CASSLLRVGGPEETQYF. The CDR3 DNA reads TGTGCCAGCAGTTTATTACGAGTGGGAGGGCCCGAAGAGACCCAGTACTTC.

This clonotype has at least ten counts. V gene TRBV12-3 or TRBV12-4 combines with J gene TRBJ1-1; TRBD1 agrees at 7 bases. J lost 3 bases, V lost 3 bases, and 7 bases had no gene match. The CDR3 is 15 residues long. The CDR3 coding sequence is TGTGCCAGCAGTTTTAGGGACAGCAGTCACACTGAAGCTTTCTTT. Translated, it gives CASSFRDSSHTEAFF.

This clonotype was seen many times. This sequence joins TRBV10-3 and TRBJ2-1; 10 nucleotides line up with TRBD1. The CDR3 consists of 15 residues. The J segment lost 3 bases and the V segment lost 6 bases, leaving 5 bases of the junction unmatched. Germline V gene sequence: CDR1 ENHRY, CDR2 SYGVKD. This chain's CDR3 is CAIRLDRGLYNEQFF. The DNA for the CDR3 is TGTGCCATCAGACTAGACAGGGGGCTCTACAATGAGCAGTTCTTC.

The rearrangement joins TRBV7-3 to TRBJ1-2; D is unclear. CDR1 is SGHTA and CDR2 is FQGTGA in the germline V gene. The CDR3 length is 15 residues. The V gene lost 5 bases and the J gene lost 5 bases, with 18 bases spanning the gap. This CDR3 reads CASSPQPGPRYGYTF. The DNA for the CDR3 is TGTGCCAGCAGCCCTCAACCGGGCCCACGGTATGGCTACACCTTC.

J is TRBJ2-4 and V is TRBV11-2, with D tentatively TRBD1 (5 bases). Germline CDR1 is SGHAT and CDR2 is FQNNGV. CDR3 size: 15 residues. Trimming cost V 5 bases and J 0 bases, with 11 bases left between them. The CDR3 DNA reads as TGTGCCAGCAGCCAAGGGGCTCTAGCCAAAAACATTCAGTACTTC. It encodes CASSQGALAKNIQYF.

V gene TRBV7-3 combines with J gene TRBJ2-1, with D maybe TRBD1 (6 bases). V lost 5 bases, J lost 4 bases, and 18 bases lay in between. This CDR3 has 16 residues. Germline CDR1 and CDR2: SGHTA and FQGTGA. The CDR3 region is CASSPRGTTYYNEQFF. The CDR3 DNA reads TGTGCCAGCAGCCCAAGGGGGACAACTTATTACAATGAGCAGTTCTTC.

V gene TRBV4-1 combines with J gene TRBJ2-5; D is unclear. Germline V gene lookup returns CDR1 MGHRA and CDR2 YSYEKL. The CDR3 spans 16 residues. Trimming stripped 4 bases from V and 2 bases from J, with 17 bases between. CDR3 DNA sequence: TGCGCCAGCAGCCCCGGACGCCGGGCCAAACAAGAGACCCAGTACTTC. This encodes CASSPGRRAKQETQYF.

This clonotype was picked up a small number of times. The chain recombines TRBV12-3 or TRBV12-4 with TRBJ2-1; TRBD2 agrees at 14 bases. The CDR3 runs 19 residues. Trimming took 5 bases from V and 0 from J; bases not matched to a gene: 9. CDR3: CASSPGTSGSYSSYNEQFF. CDR3 in DNA: TGTGCCAGCAGTCCCGGGACTAGCGGGAGCTACAGCTCCTACAATGAGCAGTTCTTC.

In regard to this clonotype: This is likely a read error, given that the CDR3 carries no conserved phenylalanine or tryptophan at its end. No DNA is shown, since the ends of the CDR3 on it are uncertain; the CDR3 is the one TCRdb lists. The rearrangement links TRBV29-1 to TRBJ2-7; the DNA was not used to check the table's D call, TRBD1. In germline, CDR1 is SQVTM, CDR2 ANQGSEA. Including both end residues, the CDR3 is 11 amino acids long. This chain's CDR3 is CSVEDGDRASI.